The source of this T cell receptor (beta chain) is a study of shared clonotypes between healthy human individuals. The length of the CDR3 is 15 residues. Germline loops: CDR1 SNHLY, CDR2 FYNNEI. V was clipped by 5 bases and J by 0 bases; unmatched bases: 4. Method: immunoSEQ multiplex PCR; TCRdb's copy keeps in-frame clones and lacks some. The repertoire includes some 1.1 million clones, approximately 80% of them detected once, and approximately 0.95% sits in the top ten. The receptor's source is a man aged 18 to 30 in good health. Some clones in this sample may be carry-over from other donors' samples. The sample taken for sequencing was memory CD4+ T cells from PBMCs. Subset reported: CD45RA-negative fraction. V is TRBV2 and J is TRBJ1-5, with TRBD1 matching over 7 bases. CDR3 coding DNA: TGTGCCAGCAGTTTGTGGGACAGTAGCAATCAGCCCCAGCATTTT. Translation: CASSLWDSSNQPQHF.